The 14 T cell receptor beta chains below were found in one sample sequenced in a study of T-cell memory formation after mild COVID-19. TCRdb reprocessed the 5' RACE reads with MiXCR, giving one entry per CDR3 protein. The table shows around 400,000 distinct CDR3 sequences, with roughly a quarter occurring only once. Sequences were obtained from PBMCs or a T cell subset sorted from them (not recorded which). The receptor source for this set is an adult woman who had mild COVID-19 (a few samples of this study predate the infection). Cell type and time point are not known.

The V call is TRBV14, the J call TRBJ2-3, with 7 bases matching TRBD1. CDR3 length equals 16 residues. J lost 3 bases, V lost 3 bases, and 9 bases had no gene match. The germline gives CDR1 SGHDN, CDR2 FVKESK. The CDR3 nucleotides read TGTGCCAGCAGCCACCACAGGGGAGATCGAACAGATACGCAGTATTTT. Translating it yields CASSHHRGDRTDTQYF.

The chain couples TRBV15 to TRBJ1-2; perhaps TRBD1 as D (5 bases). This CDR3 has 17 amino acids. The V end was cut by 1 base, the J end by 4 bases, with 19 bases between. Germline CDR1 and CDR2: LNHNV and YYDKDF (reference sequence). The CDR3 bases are TGTGCCACCAGCAGAGGCACGGGGCCCTATTTTACCTATGGCTACACCTTC. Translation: CATSRGTGPYFTYGYTF.

The chain's CDR3 is CASSAQDWDTQYF. The CDR3 coding sequence is TGTGCCAGCAGCGCGCAGGATTGGGATACGCAGTATTTT. The V call is TRBV7-9, the J call TRBJ2-3, with D hard to call. Trimming pared 5 bases from V and 6 bases from J, leaving 12 bases between. CDR1 and CDR2 from the germline V gene are SEHNR and FQNEAQ (reference sequence). The CDR3 is 13 residues long. Based on the CDR3 plus reference TRBV7-9 and TRBJ2-3, the full variable domain is DTGVSQNPRHKITKRGQNVTFRCDPISEHNRLYWYRQTLGQGPEFLTYFQNEAQLEKSRLLSDRFSAERPKGSFSTLEIQRTEQGDSAMYLCASSAQDWDTQYFGPGTRLTVL.

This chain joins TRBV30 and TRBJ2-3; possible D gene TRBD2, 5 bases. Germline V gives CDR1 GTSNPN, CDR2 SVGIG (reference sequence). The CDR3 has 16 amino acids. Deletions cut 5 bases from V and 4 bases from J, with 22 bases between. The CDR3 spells CAWSSGLDRRSDTQYF. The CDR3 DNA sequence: TGTGCCTGGTCAAGCGGTCTAGACCGGAGGTCAGATACGCAGTATTTT.

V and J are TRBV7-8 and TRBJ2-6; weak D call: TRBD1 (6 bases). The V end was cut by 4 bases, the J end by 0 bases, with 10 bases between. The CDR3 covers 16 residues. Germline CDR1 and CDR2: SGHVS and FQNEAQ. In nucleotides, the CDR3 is TGTGCCAGCAGCTCGGACAGAATCTCTGGGGCCAACGTCCTGACTTTC. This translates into CASSSDRISGANVLTF.

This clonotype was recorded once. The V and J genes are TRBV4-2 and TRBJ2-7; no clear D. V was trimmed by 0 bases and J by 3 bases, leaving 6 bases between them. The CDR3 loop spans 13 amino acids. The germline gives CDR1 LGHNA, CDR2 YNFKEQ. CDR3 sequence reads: CASSQEIHYEQYF. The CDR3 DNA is TGTGCCAGCAGCCAAGAAATTCACTACGAGCAGTACTTC.

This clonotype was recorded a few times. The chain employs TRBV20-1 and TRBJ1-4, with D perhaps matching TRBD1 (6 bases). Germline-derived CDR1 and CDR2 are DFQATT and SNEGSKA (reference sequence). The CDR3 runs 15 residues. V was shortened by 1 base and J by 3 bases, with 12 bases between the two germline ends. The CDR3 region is CSARGGGTSNEKLFF. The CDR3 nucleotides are TGCAGTGCTAGAGGAGGGGGGACATCTAATGAAAAACTGTTTTTT.

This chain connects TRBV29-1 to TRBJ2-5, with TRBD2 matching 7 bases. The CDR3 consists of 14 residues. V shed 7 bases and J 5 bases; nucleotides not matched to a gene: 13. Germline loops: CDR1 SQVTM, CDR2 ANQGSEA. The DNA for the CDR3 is TGCAGCGCCTGGGGGGTCAGGCGGGGGGAGACCCAGTACTTC. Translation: CSAWGVRRGETQYF. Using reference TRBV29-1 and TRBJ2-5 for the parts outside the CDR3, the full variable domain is SAVISQKPSRDICQRGTSLTIQCQVDSQVTMMFWYRQQPGQSLTLIATANQGSEATYESGFVIDKFPISRPNLTFSTLTVSNMSPEDSSIYLCSAWGVRRGETQYFGPGTRLLVL.

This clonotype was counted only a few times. CDR3 nucleotide sequence: TGTGCCAGCAGTCTAACGGGACAGGTCAATCAGCCCCAGCATTTT. Its protein is CASSLTGQVNQPQHF. J is TRBJ1-5 and V is TRBV6-5; TRBD1 agrees at 8 bases. The V and J ends lost 5 bases and 3 bases, in that order; junction bases with no gene match: 6. The CDR3 is 15 residues long. Germline V CDR1 and CDR2: MNHEY, SVGAGI.

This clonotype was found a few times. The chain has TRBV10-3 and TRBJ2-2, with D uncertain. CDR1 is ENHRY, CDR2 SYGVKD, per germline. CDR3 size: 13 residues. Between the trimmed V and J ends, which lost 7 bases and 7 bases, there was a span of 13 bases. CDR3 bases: TGTGCCATCAACTCGATGGTTGACGGGGAGCTGTTTTTT. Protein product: CAINSMVDGELFF.

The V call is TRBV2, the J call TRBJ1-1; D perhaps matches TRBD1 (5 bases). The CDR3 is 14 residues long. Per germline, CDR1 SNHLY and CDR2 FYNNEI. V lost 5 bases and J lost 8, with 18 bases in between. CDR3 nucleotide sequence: TGTGCCAGCAGTAGAGTCCCGGGACGCGTAGAAGCTTTCTTT. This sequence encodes CASSRVPGRVEAFF. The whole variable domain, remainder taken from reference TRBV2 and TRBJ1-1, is EPEVTQTPSHQVTQMGQEVILRCVPISNHLYFYWYRQILGQKVEFLVSFYNNEISEKSEIFDDQFSVERPDGSNFTLKIRSTKLEDSAMYFCASSRVPGRVEAFFGQGTRLTVV.

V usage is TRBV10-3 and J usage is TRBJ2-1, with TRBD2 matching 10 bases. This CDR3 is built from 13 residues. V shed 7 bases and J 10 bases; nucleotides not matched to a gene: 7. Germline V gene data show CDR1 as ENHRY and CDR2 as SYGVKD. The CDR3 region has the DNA TGTGCCATCAACAGACTAGCGGGTGGGGAGCAGTTCTTC. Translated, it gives CAINRLAGGEQFF.

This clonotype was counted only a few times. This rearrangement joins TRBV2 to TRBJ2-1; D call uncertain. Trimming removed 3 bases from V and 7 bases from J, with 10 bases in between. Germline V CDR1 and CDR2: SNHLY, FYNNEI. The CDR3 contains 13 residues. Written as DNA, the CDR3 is TGTGCCAGCAGTGAGAACGTTGGGAATGAGCAGTTCTTC. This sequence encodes CASSENVGNEQFF.

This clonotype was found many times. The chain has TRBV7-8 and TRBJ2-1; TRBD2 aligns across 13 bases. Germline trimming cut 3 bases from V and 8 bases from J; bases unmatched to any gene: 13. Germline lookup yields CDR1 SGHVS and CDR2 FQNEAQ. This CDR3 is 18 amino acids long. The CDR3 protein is CASSFSRGLAGAGDEQFF. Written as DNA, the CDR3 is TGTGCCAGCAGCTTCTCCAGAGGACTAGCGGGAGCAGGTGATGAGCAGTTCTTC.